The 20 T cell receptor beta chains below come from one sample, sequenced in a study of blood T cell repertoires in COVID-19. Assay: immunoSEQ multiplex PCR; the TCRdb copy retains only in-frame clones and omits some. The data contain more than 140,000 clones, about 90% of them seen just once; the ten biggest clones take up about 1.5%. Material for sequencing was peripheral blood. The receptors were sampled from a woman aged 55 to 70 with acute or convalescent COVID-19.

The genes are TRBV7-6 and TRBJ2-3, with 8 bases that match TRBD1. V shed 5 bases and J 4 bases; nucleotides not matched to a gene: 17. Germline CDR1 SGHVS, CDR2 FNYEAQ. This CDR3 region has 18 residues. The CDR3 DNA sequence: TGTGCCAGCAGCCCGGCCCCGTTGGACAGGGCGGACCCAGATACGCAGTATTTT. Translation gives CASSPAPLDRADPDTQYF.

The gene calls are TRBV4-2 and TRBJ1-2; 8 bases align to TRBD1. The V gene's germline CDR1 is LGHNA and CDR2 YNFKEQ. V dropped 0 bases and J dropped 7; count of bases not matched to a gene: 7. CDR3 length: 15 residues. In DNA form, the CDR3 reads TGTGCCAGCAGCCAAGATCAGCAGGGGGCTTTTGGCTACACCTTC. It codes for CASSQDQQGAFGYTF.

J is TRBJ2-7 and V is TRBV28; D perhaps matches TRBD1 (6 bases). CDR3 length equals 13 residues. Germline-derived CDR1 and CDR2 are MDHEN and SYDVKM. Trimming shortened V by 10 bases and J by 5 bases, and 18 bases separated the two germline ends. CDR3 DNA: TGTGCCATAAGACAGGATGGGGAGAACGAGCAGTACTTC. Translating it yields CAIRQDGENEQYF.

The V call is TRBV28, the J call TRBJ1-3; the D is unclear. This CDR3 region has 14 residues. Germline assignment: CDR1 MDHEN and CDR2 SYDVKM. V lost 6 bases, J lost 0 bases, and 9 bases lay in between. The CDR3, as DNA: TGTGCCAGCAGCAAGTGGCACTCTGGAAACACCATATATTTT. It is translated as CASSKWHSGNTIYF.

V is TRBV19 and J is TRBJ2-3; D possibly corresponds to TRBD1 (6 bases). V gave up 3 bases and J gave up 6 bases, with 13 bases separating them. Germline V gives CDR1 LNHDA, CDR2 SQIVND (reference sequence). The CDR3 has 14 residues. The CDR3 DNA is TGTGCCAGTAGTATCCCCGATACAGGGGATACGCAGTATTTT. Translation: CASSIPDTGDTQYF. Looking up the rest from reference TRBV19 and TRBJ2-3 gives the full variable domain: DGGITQSPKYLFRKEGQNVTLSCEQNLNHDAMYWYRQDPGQGLRLIYYSQIVNDFQKGDIAEGYSVSREKKESFPLTVTSAQKNPTAFYLCASSIPDTGDTQYFGPGTRLTVL.

The chain carries TRBV6-1 and TRBJ1-2, with a possible D match to TRBD1 (6 bases). Trimming pared 0 bases from V and 6 bases from J, leaving 8 bases between. The CDR3 is 13 amino acids. The germline V gene encodes CDR1 MNHNS and CDR2 SASEGT. In DNA form, the CDR3 reads TGTGCCAGCAGTGAAGCGGACAGAGATGGCTACACCTTC. Its protein is CASSEADRDGYTF.

The DNA for the CDR3 is TGTGCCAGCAGCTCCCGGGGGGAGACCCAGTACTTC. Its protein product is CASSSRGETQYF. The chain joins TRBV27 to TRBJ2-5; tentatively, D is TRBD2 (6 bases). Germline loops: CDR1 MNHEY, CDR2 SMNVEV (reference sequence). Trimming took 6 bases from V and 5 from J, leaving 10 bases between them. This CDR3 is 12 amino acids long.

V gene TRBV30 combines with J gene TRBJ2-7; 7 positions match TRBD1. Unmatched junction bases numbered 5, after V lost 1 base and J lost 5 bases. Per the germline V gene, CDR1 is GTSNPN and CDR2 is SVGIG (reference sequence). The CDR3 extends over 13 amino acids. The CDR3 loop reads CAWSATGENEQYF. CDR3 coding DNA: TGTGCCTGGAGTGCCACAGGGGAGAACGAGCAGTACTTC.

V usage is TRBV30 and J usage is TRBJ2-1; D might be TRBD2 (6 bases). CDR3 size: 14 residues. Trimming shortened V by 2 bases and J by 6 bases, and 14 bases separated the two germline ends. Germline loops: CDR1 GTSNPN, CDR2 SVGIG (reference sequence). In DNA, the CDR3 is TGTGCCTGGAGTCCGGGGACTGTCTTCAATGAGCAGTTCTTC. Its protein product is CAWSPGTVFNEQFF.

The rearrangement links TRBV18 to TRBJ2-7, with D uncertain. Germline CDR1 KGHSH, CDR2 LQKENI. V was cut by 0 bases and J by 3 bases, with 12 bases left in between. This CDR3 is 15 amino acids long. The chain's CDR3 is CASSPPGRIYYEQYF. The CDR3 DNA reads as TGTGCCAGCTCACCACCGGGCAGGATCTACTACGAGCAGTACTTC.

V is TRBV5-1 and J is TRBJ2-5; D is perhaps TRBD2 (5 bases). Germline CDR1 and CDR2: SGHRS and YFSETQ. Trimming shortened V by 0 bases and J by 2 bases, and 5 bases separated the two germline ends. CDR3 length equals 13 residues. CDR3: CASSLGGQETQYF. The CDR3 nucleotides are TGCGCCAGCAGCTTGGGAGGGCAAGAGACCCAGTACTTC. The complete variable domain, with remaining parts taken from reference TRBV5-1 and TRBJ2-5, reads KAGVTQTPRYLIKTRGQQVTLSCSPISGHRSVSWYQQTPGQGLQFLFEYFSETQRNKGNFPGRFSGRQFSNSRSEMNVSTLELGDSALYLCASSLGGQETQYFGPGTRLLVL.

The genes are TRBV6-5 and TRBJ1-2, with D unresolved. Germline loops: CDR1 MNHEY, CDR2 SVGAGI. The CDR3 is 15 residues long. The V end was cut by 0 bases, the J end by 4 bases, with 12 bases between. CDR3 DNA sequence: TGTGCCAGCAGTTACTCGAGGCTGGTCATCTATGGCTACACCTTC. This gives the protein CASSYSRLVIYGYTF.

The chain has TRBV28 and TRBJ1-3, with TRBD1 identical over 7 bases. This CDR3 contains 14 residues. Germline loops: CDR1 MDHEN, CDR2 SYDVKM. Trimming cost V 3 bases and J 2 bases; bases outside gene matches: 1. Here the CDR3 DNA reads TGTGCCAGCAGTTTCAGGGGGACTGGAAACACCATATATTTT. It encodes CASSFRGTGNTIYF.

The rearrangement links TRBV29-1 to TRBJ2-3; D is possibly TRBD2 (6 bases). The germline V gene encodes CDR1 SQVTM and CDR2 ANQGSEA. Deletions cut 3 bases from V and 4 bases from J, with 11 bases between. This CDR3 spans 13 amino acids. As DNA, the CDR3 is TGCAGCGTTGACACGGGGGTCGCAGATACGCAGTATTTT. The encoded protein is CSVDTGVADTQYF.

The chain employs TRBV7-2 and TRBJ1-3, with D unclear. The CDR3 is 17 residues long. The V end was cut by 2 bases, the J end by 0 bases, with 14 bases between. Germline CDR1 reads SGHTA; CDR2 reads FQGNSA. CDR3 DNA: TGTGCCAGCAGCTTACGGCTGGGAGGGAGCTCTGGAAACACCATATATTTT. Its protein product is CASSLRLGGSSGNTIYF.

The J gene is TRBJ2-3, the V gene TRBV11-2; no firm D call. Germline V gene lookup returns CDR1 SGHAT and CDR2 FQNNGV. V dropped 2 bases and J dropped 0 bases, with 9 bases sitting between them. The CDR3 sequence is 15 residues long. This CDR3 reads CASSLFSVSTDTQYF. DNA for the CDR3: TGTGCCAGCAGCTTATTTTCGGTGAGCACAGATACGCAGTATTTT.

DNA for the CDR3: TGTGCCAGCTCACCACCCTATGGGGGACGGGGGGACGGCTACACCTTC. This translates into CASSPPYGGRGDGYTF. J is TRBJ1-2 and V is TRBV18; a possible D gene is TRBD1 (5 bases). Germline loops: CDR1 KGHSH, CDR2 LQKENI. This CDR3 contains 16 residues. V lost 0 bases, J lost 8 bases, and 19 bases lay in between. Full variable domain (missing parts from reference TRBV18 and TRBJ1-2): NAGVMQNPRHLVRRRGQEARLRCSPMKGHSHVYWYRQLPEEGLKFMVYLQKENIIDESGMPKERFSAEFPKEGPSILRIQQVVRGDSAAYFCASSPPYGGRGDGYTFGSGTRLTVV.

The chain carries TRBV6-5 and TRBJ1-6, with 7 bases that match TRBD1. With V trimmed by 4 bases and J by 7 bases, 10 bases remained unmatched. Germline V gives CDR1 MNHEY, CDR2 SVGAGI. The CDR3 sequence is 16 residues long. The CDR3 DNA sequence: TGTGCCAGCAGTTTGGGAATGCAGGGGGTGAATTCACCCCTCCACTTT. This codes for CASSLGMQGVNSPLHF.

The J gene is TRBJ2-3, the V gene TRBV6-5; 8 bases line up with TRBD1. CDR1 is MNHEY and CDR2 is SVGAGI in the germline V gene. V gave up 5 bases and J gave up 1 base; unmatched junction bases: 5. This CDR3 is 15 amino acids long. CDR3 residues: CASSPRGPGTDTQYF. The CDR3 DNA reads as TGTGCCAGCAGTCCCAGGGGGCCGGGCACAGATACGCAGTATTTT.

V gene TRBV10-3 combines with J gene TRBJ1-2; D unclear. This CDR3 contains 16 residues. Trimming left V 5 bases short and J 3 bases short, with 19 bases between. Per the germline V gene, CDR1 is ENHRY and CDR2 is SYGVKD. The CDR3 here is CAISTTDSPHDYGYTF. Written as DNA, the CDR3 is TGTGCCATCAGTACTACGGACTCTCCGCATGACTATGGCTACACCTTC.